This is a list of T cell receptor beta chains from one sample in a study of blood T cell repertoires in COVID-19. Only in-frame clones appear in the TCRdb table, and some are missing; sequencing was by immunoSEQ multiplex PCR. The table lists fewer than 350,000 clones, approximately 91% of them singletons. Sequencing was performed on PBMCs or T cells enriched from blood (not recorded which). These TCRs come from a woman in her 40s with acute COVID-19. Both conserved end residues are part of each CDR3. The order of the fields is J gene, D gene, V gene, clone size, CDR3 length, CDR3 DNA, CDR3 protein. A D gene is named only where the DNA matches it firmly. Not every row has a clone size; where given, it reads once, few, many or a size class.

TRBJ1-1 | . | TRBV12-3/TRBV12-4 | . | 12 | TGTGCCAGCAGTTTCAGGGTGACTGAAGCTTTCTTT | CASSFRVTEAFF
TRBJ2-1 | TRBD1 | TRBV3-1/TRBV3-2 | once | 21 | TGTGCCAGCAGCCCGGGGACAGGGGGGGGTGTGGGCTGGGCTGGCTACAATGAGCAGTTCTTC | CASSPGTGGGVGWAGYNEQFF
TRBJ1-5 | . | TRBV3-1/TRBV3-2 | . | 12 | TGTGCCAGCAGTCTCCCTGAGGGACCCCAGCATTTT | CASSLPEGPQHF
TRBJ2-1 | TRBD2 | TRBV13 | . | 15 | TGTGCCAGCGGAATACTAGCGGGCTACTACAATGAGCAGTTCTTC | CASGILAGYYNEQFF
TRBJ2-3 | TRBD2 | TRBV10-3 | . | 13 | TGTGCCATCGCGGGAGGAACCACAGATACGCAGTATTTT | CAIAGGTTDTQYF
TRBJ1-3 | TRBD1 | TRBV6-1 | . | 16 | TGTGCCAGCAGTGCGGGACAGGACCGCTCTGGAAACACCATATATTTT | CASSAGQDRSGNTIYF
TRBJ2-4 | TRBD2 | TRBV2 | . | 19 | TGTGCCAGCAGTGAAGTAGCTAGCGGGAGGGCGGAAGCCAAAAACATTCAGTACTTC | CASSEVASGRAEAKNIQYF
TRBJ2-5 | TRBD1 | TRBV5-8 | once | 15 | TGTGCCAGCAGCTTTTTCGGACAGGGCACTGAGACCCAGTACTTC | CASSFFGQGTETQYF
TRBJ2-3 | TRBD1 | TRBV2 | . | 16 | TGTGCCAGCAGTCTACAGGGGGCGCGTAGCACAGATACGCAGTATTTT | CASSLQGARSTDTQYF
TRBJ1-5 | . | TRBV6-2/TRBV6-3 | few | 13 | TGTGCCAGCAGTTACAGGGGGATTCAGCCCCAGCATTTT | CASSYRGIQPQHF
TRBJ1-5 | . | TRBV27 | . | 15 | TGTGCCAGCAGTTTATCGGGGGCTAGCAATCAGCCCCAGCATTTT | CASSLSGASNQPQHF
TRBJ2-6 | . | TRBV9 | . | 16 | TGTGCCAGCGCGGCACACGGGAGCTCTGGGGCCAACGTCCTGACTTTC | CASAAHGSSGANVLTF
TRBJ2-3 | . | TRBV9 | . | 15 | TGTGCCAGCAGCTCAGGGGGCGGGAGCCCCAATACGCAGTATTTT | CASSSGGGSPNTQYF
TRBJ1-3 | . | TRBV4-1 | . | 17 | TGCGCCAGCAGCCAAGAGAGGGTCCTGAGCTCTGGAAACACCATATATTTT | CASSQERVLSSGNTIYF
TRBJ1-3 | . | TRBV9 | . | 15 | TGTGCCAGCAGCGCCGCGGGGGAAACTGGAAACACCATATATTTT | CASSAAGETGNTIYF
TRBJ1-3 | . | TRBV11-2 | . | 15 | TGTGCCAGCAGCCAGGGCATCCTCTCTGGAAACACCATATATTTT | CASSQGILSGNTIYF
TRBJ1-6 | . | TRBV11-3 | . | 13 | TGTGCCAGCAGCCCTCACAACAATTCACCCCTCCACTTT | CASSPHNNSPLHF
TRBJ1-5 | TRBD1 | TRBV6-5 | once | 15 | TGTGCCAGCAGCGTCGACAGGGGCGGTAATCAGCCCCAGCATTTT | CASSVDRGGNQPQHF
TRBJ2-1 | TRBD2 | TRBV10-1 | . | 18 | TGCGCCAGCAGTGAGTGCAACTGGACTAGCGGTTTATACAATGAGCAGTTCTTC | CASSECNWTSGLYNEQFF
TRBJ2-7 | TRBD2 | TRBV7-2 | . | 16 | TGTGCCAGCAGCTTAGTCTACGGCGGGAGAGTATACGAGCAGTACTTC | CASSLVYGGRVYEQYF
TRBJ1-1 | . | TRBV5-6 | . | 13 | TGTGCCAGCAGCTTGACAGGGATGTCTGAAGCTTTCTTT | CASSLTGMSEAFF
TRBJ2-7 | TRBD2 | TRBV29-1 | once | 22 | TGCAGCGTTGAAGACTCGGGTCTGCGGGGGGTAGACGGGTGGGAGTGCGAGTACGAGCAGTACTTC | CSVEDSGLRGVDGWECEYEQYF